This T cell receptor (beta chain) appears in the sequencing data of a study of early T cells in non-severe SARS-CoV-2 infection. Study-level information: The sequenced material was bulk RNA from unsorted whole blood, and its chains were unpaired. Findings and caveats of the study: Anti-spike CD8 specificities were favored by VDJdb matching, whose results missed private and CD4 specificities.

Individually, cDNA molecules had unique molecular identifiers attached to them. TCRdb independently ran MiXCR on the 5' RACE reads; one entry per CDR3 protein. The repertoire includes tens of thousands of distinct CDR3 sequences, 20% to 25% of them detected once, and 16% sits in the top ten. Concerning this clonotype itself: Its antigen is currently unknown.

The CDR3 is made up of 14 amino acids. CDR1 is SEHNR, CDR2 FQNEAQ, per germline (reference sequence). Between the trimmed V and J ends, which lost 5 bases and 4 bases, there was a span of 12 bases. The V call is TRBV7-9, the J call TRBJ2-1, with no clear D. This receptor was identified in an adult who was a healthcare worker with PCR-confirmed SARS-CoV-2 infection or an uninfected control (not recorded which). Material: whole blood, obtained at baseline. CDR3 residues: CASSARDWYNEQFF. In DNA form, the CDR3 reads TGTGCCAGCAGCGCCCGAGACTGGTACAATGAGCAGTTCTTC.